A single sample is the source of the 30 T cell receptor beta chains below, sequenced in a study of T cells in Graves' hyperthyroidism and ophthalmopathy. It was RNA transcripts that yielded the amplified TCR beta CDR3 regions. The HTBI primer set was used in a first-round RT-PCR of the TCR CDR3. TCRdb reprocessed the multiplex PCR reads via MiXCR and lists one record per CDR3 protein. Of roughly 500,000 distinct CDR3 sequences listed, roughly 24% were seen once; the top ten hold approximately 10%. The specimen sequenced was blood. The receptors here all came from a woman in her 30s with Graves' ophthalmopathy.

This clonotype has at least ten counts. An end of the junction differs from the germline gene, which may be a read error. This sequence joins TRBV25-1 and TRBJ2-7; D ambiguous. This CDR3 spans 13 amino acids. Germline CDR1 is MGHDK and CDR2 is SYGVNS. This chain's CDR3 is CASSEFSSYEQYF. In DNA form, the CDR3 reads TGTGCCAGCAGCGAATTTAGCTCCTACGAGCAGTACTTC.

The chain links TRBV6-2 or TRBV6-3 to TRBJ2-5, with D tentatively TRBD2 (6 bases). Trimming left V 2 bases short and J 4 bases short, with 11 bases between. Germline V gene data show CDR1 as MNHEY and CDR2 as SVGEGT. CDR3 length equals 14 residues. The CDR3 loop is CASSYGGAAETQYF. In nucleotides, the CDR3 is TGTGCCAGCAGTTACGGAGGGGCAGCAGAGACCCAGTACTTC.

This clonotype was seen a handful of times. The V gene is TRBV2, the J gene TRBJ2-1, with D tentatively TRBD1 or TRBD2 (7 bases each). Per the germline V gene, CDR1 is SNHLY and CDR2 is FYNNEI. V was shortened by 0 bases and J by 9 bases, with 18 bases between the two germline ends. The CDR3 sequence is 16 residues long. CDR3 sequence: CASSEAQTGSGGEQFF. The CDR3 region has the DNA TGTGCCAGCAGTGAAGCCCAGACAGGGTCGGGGGGTGAGCAGTTCTTC. The full variable domain, its missing parts supplied by reference TRBV2 and TRBJ2-1, is EPEVTQTPSHQVTQMGQEVILRCVPISNHLYFYWYRQILGQKVEFLVSFYNNEISEKSEIFDDQFSVERPDGSNFTLKIRSTKLEDSAMYFCASSEAQTGSGGEQFFGPGTRLTVL.

This clonotype was found many times. J is TRBJ1-3 and V is TRBV29-1, with TRBD1 matching 7 bases. The germline V gene has CDR1 SQVTM and CDR2 ANQGSEA. The CDR3 covers 15 residues. J gave up 0 bases and V 7 bases, and 9 bases lay outside the gene matches. CDR3 DNA: TGCAGCGCAACAGGGGCCGGCCCCTCTGGAAACACCATATATTTT. It encodes CSATGAGPSGNTIYF.

The chain is built from TRBV28 and TRBJ2-7, with 9 bases matching TRBD2. The CDR3 has 15 residues. CDR1 is MDHEN and CDR2 is SYDVKM in the germline V gene. Losses at the gene ends were 5 bases for V and 5 bases for J; bases not matched to a gene: 10. CDR3 protein: CASSPRGSGSNEQYF. In DNA, the CDR3 is TGTGCCAGCAGTCCCCGGGGTAGCGGGAGCAACGAGCAGTACTTC.

At least ten counts were recorded for this clonotype. J is TRBJ1-6 and V is TRBV12-3 or TRBV12-4, with D maybe TRBD1 (5 bases). V was pared by 3 bases and J by 6 bases, with 9 bases between. This CDR3 has 14 amino acids. CDR3 DNA: TGTGCCAGCAGTTTTGGGGGGGTTAATTCACCCCTCCACTTT. It codes for CASSFGGVNSPLHF.

J is TRBJ2-7 and V is TRBV10-1; 9 nucleotides align to TRBD2. Trimming at V came to 3 bases and at J to 4 bases, leaving 7 bases not matched to a gene. The CDR3 has 15 residues. Germline assignment: CDR1 WNHNN and CDR2 SYGVQD (reference sequence). This CDR3 reads CASSEKFSGRYEQYF. CDR3 coding DNA: TGCGCCAGCAGTGAAAAGTTTAGCGGGAGATACGAGCAGTACTTC.

The table lists this clonotype with many counts. The chain employs TRBV20-1 and TRBJ1-2; 11 nucleotides align to TRBD1. In germline, CDR1 is DFQATT, CDR2 SNEGSKA (reference sequence). The CDR3 spans 15 residues. The ends lost 5 bases at V and 6 bases at J; junction bases unmatched: 11. The CDR3 spells CSAEGQGANLHGYTF. In DNA form, the CDR3 reads TGCAGTGCTGAAGGACAGGGGGCGAATCTTCATGGCTACACCTTC.

The chain is built from TRBV11-2 and TRBJ1-1; TRBD1 might be the D (5 bases). Trimming took 2 bases from V and 11 from J, leaving 9 bases between them. Per the germline V gene, CDR1 is SGHAT and CDR2 is FQNNGV. CDR3 size: 11 residues. CDR3 in DNA: TGTGCCAGCAGCTTAACGGCAGGGGCTTTCTTT. Its protein product is CASSLTAGAFF.

This clonotype was seen many times. The rearrangement uses TRBV20-1 and TRBJ2-4, with a weak D call TRBD1 (6 bases). CDR1 and CDR2 (germline): DFQATT, SNEGSKA (reference sequence). The CDR3 runs to 12 residues. V was clipped by 7 bases and J by 8 bases, with 15 bases between them. CDR3 in amino acids: CSVKGVGDIQYF. CDR3 nucleotides: TGCAGTGTGAAGGGGGTCGGGGACATTCAGTACTTC.

This clonotype was seen many times. The V and J genes are TRBV11-2 and TRBJ1-1; D might be TRBD1 (5 bases). Trimming removed 5 bases from V and 3 bases from J, with 13 bases in between. The CDR3 has 14 residues. Germline lookup yields CDR1 SGHAT and CDR2 FQNNGV. In nucleotides, the CDR3 is TGTGCCAGCAGCCGGGACGGAATCGACACTGAAGCTTTCTTT. Translation gives CASSRDGIDTEAFF. Full variable domain (remainder filled in from reference TRBV11-2 and TRBJ1-1): EAGVAQSPRYKIIEKRQSVAFWCNPISGHATLYWYQQILGQGPKLLIQFQNNGVVDDSQLPKDRFSAERLKGVDSTLKIQPAKLEDSAVYLCASSRDGIDTEAFFGQGTRLTVV.

In its sample, this clonotype was seen many times. The rearrangement joins TRBV18 to TRBJ1-1, with no clear D. Trimming took off 3 bases at V and 11 bases at J, with 16 bases between the two ends. The germline gives CDR1 KGHSH, CDR2 LQKENI. The CDR3 extends over 13 amino acids. The CDR3 nucleotides are TGTGCCAGCTCACCTGGGATGACTATCGGGGCTTTCTTT. Translating it yields CASSPGMTIGAFF.

This clonotype showed up many times. This rearrangement joins TRBV6-5 to TRBJ2-7; 9 bases line up with TRBD2. CDR3 length equals 16 residues. The germline V gene encodes CDR1 MNHEY and CDR2 SVGAGI. V was pared by 0 bases and J by 2 bases, with 5 bases of the junction left unmatched. This CDR3 is CASSYSSLAGPYEQYF. As DNA, the CDR3 is TGTGCCAGCAGTTACTCGTCCCTAGCGGGGCCCTACGAGCAGTACTTC.

The chain couples TRBV13 to TRBJ1-2; D perhaps matches TRBD1 (5 bases). Trimming removed 3 bases from V and 7 bases from J, with 12 bases in between. The CDR3 consists of 13 residues. Germline CDR1 reads PRHDT; CDR2 reads FYEKMQ (reference sequence). Here the CDR3 reads CASSFTGQTGYTF. The CDR3 DNA is TGTGCCAGCAGCTTCACGGGGCAGACTGGCTACACCTTC.

At least ten counts were recorded for this clonotype. The chain links TRBV6-1 to TRBJ2-7; TRBD1 agrees at 9 bases. The germline gives CDR1 MNHNS, CDR2 SASEGT. Trimming cost V 5 bases and J 1 base; bases outside gene matches: 3. The CDR3 is made up of 14 amino acids. The CDR3 protein is CASSRQGVSYEQYF. DNA for the CDR3: TGTGCCAGCAGTAGACAGGGGGTTTCCTACGAGCAGTACTTC.

The V gene is TRBV24-1, the J gene TRBJ1-5, with D tentatively TRBD1 (5 bases). From germline, CDR1 is KGHDR and CDR2 SFDVKD. The CDR3 has 13 amino acids. Trimming removed 7 bases from V and 7 bases from J, with 13 bases in between. DNA of the CDR3: TGTGCCACCAGGGCTGGGGGGGACCAGCCCCAGCATTTT. Protein: CATRAGGDQPQHF.

This clonotype was seen only a few times. The V and J genes are TRBV6-4 and TRBJ2-2, with 10 bases matching TRBD2. This CDR3 has 17 residues. The V gene end was trimmed by 0 bases and the J gene end by 5 bases; junction bases not matched to a gene: 6. Germline-derived CDR1 and CDR2 are MRHNA and SNTAGT. The CDR3 loop is CASSDSPTSGTTGELFF. The CDR3 DNA is TGTGCCAGCAGTGACTCCCCCACTAGCGGGACTACCGGGGAGCTGTTTTTT.

The J gene is TRBJ2-7, the V gene TRBV11-2; no definite D call. Per the germline V gene, CDR1 is SGHAT and CDR2 is FQNNGV. This CDR3 spans 14 amino acids. The germline V and J ends were trimmed by 5 bases and 9 bases, with 20 bases remaining between them. CDR3 amino acids: CASSRTPGPWGQYF. The CDR3 coding sequence is TGTGCCAGCAGCCGAACCCCCGGGCCCTGGGGGCAGTACTTC.

This clonotype was observed at least ten times. This chain links TRBV12-3 or TRBV12-4 with TRBJ1-2, with unresolved D. V lost 3 bases, J lost 2 bases, and 7 bases lay in between. CDR3 size: 13 residues. The CDR3 bases are TGTGCCAGCAGTTTGCCGAACAACTATGGCTACACCTTC. This gives the protein CASSLPNNYGYTF.

This clonotype was observed many times. The genes are TRBV2 and TRBJ2-7; D gene unclear. CDR3 size: 13 residues. Germline V gives CDR1 SNHLY, CDR2 FYNNEI. V lost 4 bases and J 3 bases, leaving 10 bases between the germline ends. CDR3 coding DNA: TGTGCCAGCAGTGTGATGATTGGCTACGAGCAGTACTTC. Translation: CASSVMIGYEQYF.

The chain has TRBV19 and TRBJ2-5; maybe TRBD1 (5 bases). The CDR3 is made up of 13 amino acids. V was clipped by 4 bases and J by 5 bases, with 11 bases between them. CDR1 and CDR2 from the germline V gene are LNHDA and SQIVND (reference sequence). The chain's CDR3 is CASSTQGQETQYF. As DNA, the CDR3 is TGTGCCAGTAGTACCCAGGGCCAGGAGACCCAGTACTTC.

This clonotype was seen ten or more times. The CDR3, as DNA: TGTGCCAGCAGTTTCCCCGGACAGGGGGAAGGCTCCTACGAGCAGTACTTC. Its protein is CASSFPGQGEGSYEQYF. This chain joins TRBV12-3 or TRBV12-4 and TRBJ2-7, with 10 bases matching TRBD1. The CDR3 length is 17 residues. The junction had 8 bases not matched to a gene; V was cut back by 3 bases and J by 0 bases.

The sample holds a few counts of this clonotype. The chain carries TRBV4-2 and TRBJ2-7; 9 bases match TRBD2. The CDR3 totals 16 residues. The germline V gene encodes CDR1 LGHNA and CDR2 YNFKEQ. The trim removed 0 bases at V and 0 bases at J, leaving 3 bases unmatched. The CDR3 nucleotides are TGTGCCAGCAGCCAAGAGCTAGCGGGGAACTCCTACGAGCAGTACTTC. This codes for CASSQELAGNSYEQYF.

The sample holds many counts of this clonotype. V gene TRBV4-2 combines with J gene TRBJ2-7; no definite D call. CDR3 size: 14 residues. V shed 3 bases and J shed 1 base, with 10 bases lying between them. Germline V lookup: CDR1 LGHNA, CDR2 YNFKEQ. CDR3 sequence reads: CASSQLLDSYEQYF. CDR3 sequence (DNA): TGTGCCAGCAGCCAGCTTCTAGATTCCTACGAGCAGTACTTC.

The table lists this clonotype with many counts. The V call is TRBV7-9, the J call TRBJ1-1; 7 bases align to TRBD1. Trimming removed 3 bases from V and 1 base from J; junction bases left unmatched: 5. The CDR3 contains 15 residues. Germline V gives CDR1 SEHNR, CDR2 FQNEAQ (reference sequence). The CDR3 coding sequence is TGTGCCAGCAGCTTGGGGTACAGGGGGAACACTGAAGCTTTCTTT. It encodes CASSLGYRGNTEAFF.

This clonotype was seen repeatedly, ten times or more. The rearrangement uses TRBV12-3 or TRBV12-4 and TRBJ2-2; tentative D call: TRBD1 (6 bases). The V and J ends lost 6 bases and 1 base respectively, with 12 bases between them. This CDR3 contains 15 residues. CDR3: CASRLGTQNTGELFF. CDR3 bases: TGTGCCAGCAGGCTCGGGACACAGAACACCGGGGAGCTGTTTTTT.

This clonotype occurred many times. V and J are TRBV7-2 and TRBJ1-5; D is unclear. The CDR3 has 15 residues. V lost 5 bases and J 4 bases, leaving 15 bases between the germline ends. Germline V gene data show CDR1 as SGHTA and CDR2 as FQGNSA. In DNA, the CDR3 is TGTGCCAGCAGCCCCCAGGTTGACTTGAATCAGCCCCAGCATTTT. The encoded protein is CASSPQVDLNQPQHF. Full variable domain (outside the CDR3, taken from reference TRBV7-2 and TRBJ1-5): GAGVSQSPSNKVTEKGKDVELRCDPISGHTALYWYRQSLGQGLEFLIYFQGNSAPDKSGLPSDRFSAERTGGSVSTLTIQRTQQEDSAVYLCASSPQVDLNQPQHFGDGTRLSIL.

This clonotype showed up many times. This sequence joins TRBV6-2 or TRBV6-3 and TRBJ1-1, with 8 nucleotides matching TRBD1. This CDR3 is built from 13 residues. CDR1 and CDR2 from the germline V gene are MNHEY and SVGEGT. The trim removed 0 bases at V and 7 bases at J, leaving 1 base unmatched. The CDR3 region is CASSYSGTGEAFF. The CDR3, as DNA: TGTGCCAGCAGTTACTCGGGGACAGGTGAAGCTTTCTTT.

At least ten counts were recorded for this clonotype. CDR3 sequence reads: CASSQDELAGTQYF. The CDR3 bases are TGCGCCAGCAGCCAAGATGAGCTAGCAGGGACCCAGTACTTC. The V gene is TRBV4-1, the J gene TRBJ2-7; a weak D match, TRBD2 (5 bases). The closer fit of TRBJ2-5 to the DNA end suggests the J call may be wrong. This CDR3 has 14 amino acids. The V gene's germline CDR1 is MGHRA and CDR2 YSYEKL.

The sample holds many counts of this clonotype. For the CDR3, the DNA is TGCAGTGCGGGGGGTAGTATCGTGAACACTGAAGCTTTCTTT. This codes for CSAGGSIVNTEAFF. The chain joins TRBV20-1 to TRBJ1-1; possible D gene TRBD1, 5 bases. Trimming left V 6 bases short and J 0 bases short, with 14 bases between. This CDR3 contains 14 residues. Per germline, CDR1 DFQATT and CDR2 SNEGSKA (reference sequence).